The 4 T cell receptor beta chains below all came from one sample that was sequenced in a study of early T cells in non-severe SARS-CoV-2 infection. TCRdb analysed the 5' RACE reads with MiXCR anew, one entry per CDR3 protein. The sample lists tens of thousands of distinct CDR3 sequences; approximately 8% were seen once. This sample comprised whole blood, obtained at baseline. The receptors originated from an adult who was a healthcare worker with PCR-confirmed SARS-CoV-2 infection or an uninfected control (not recorded which).

This clonotype was seen many times. J is TRBJ2-2 and V is TRBV7-8; 8 nucleotides match TRBD2. Germline lookup yields CDR1 SGHVS and CDR2 FQNEAQ. CDR3 length equals 16 residues. V dropped 4 bases and J dropped 1; count of bases not matched to a gene: 5. CDR3: CASSSRLAKNTGELFF. The CDR3 bases are TGTGCCAGCAGCTCCCGACTAGCGAAGAACACCGGGGAGCTGTTTTTT.

This chain joins TRBV6-6 and TRBJ1-2, with D maybe TRBD1 (5 bases). Trimming took 0 bases from V and 6 from J, leaving 14 bases between them. Germline CDR1 is MNHNY and CDR2 is SVGAGI (reference sequence). This CDR3 region has 15 residues. The chain's CDR3 is CASSYSRTGGDGYTF. CDR3 coding DNA: TGTGCCAGCAGTTACTCACGAACAGGCGGCGATGGCTACACCTTC.

The chain uses TRBV19 and TRBJ2-3; tentatively, D is TRBD2 (6 bases). The V and J ends lost 5 bases and 4 bases respectively, with 16 bases between them. Germline loops: CDR1 LNHDA, CDR2 SQIVND (reference sequence). The CDR3 totals 15 residues. The CDR3 nucleotides are TGTGCCAGTAGTGGGGGACTCCCGAGGTCAGATACGCAGTATTTT. This gives the protein CASSGGLPRSDTQYF.

This clonotype has ten or more counts. This chain joins TRBV13 and TRBJ1-4; a possible D gene is TRBD1 (5 bases). CDR3 size: 16 residues. Looked up from germline, CDR1 is PRHDT and CDR2 is FYEKMQ (reference sequence). The germline V and J ends were trimmed by 3 bases and 5 bases, with 16 bases remaining between them. Written as DNA, the CDR3 is TGTGCCAGCAGCTTGGATCGGACACCGGGGAATGAAAAACTGTTTTTT. Its protein product is CASSLDRTPGNEKLFF.